This T cell receptor (beta chain) was identified during a study of cytomegalovirus exposure and HLA in healthy donors. Study results and limitations: Later on, a genetic analysis was performed. It linked a missense variant in DCLRE1C with V- and J-gene trimming of TCR beta. The study designated fewer than 200 TCR beta chains cytomegalovirus-associated. In an earlier analysis, productive rearrangement rates for most beta V segments clustered near 87% or 30%.

Primers included in the PCR were 60 Vbeta and 13 Jbeta primers. The repertoire was sequenced with immunoSEQ multiplex PCR; TCRdb's copy has only in-frame clones and lacks some. The sample holds 90,000 to 100,000 clones, approximately 79% seen once. Only a few counts were recorded for this clone. Its target is unknown. CDR3 length: 14 amino acids. Germline V gives CDR1 SGHDT, CDR2 YYEEEE. V was trimmed by 0 bases and J by 6 bases, leaving 12 bases between them. The chain combines TRBV5-6 with TRBJ1-1; possibly TRBD1 for D (5 bases). The source is an older woman in good health and CMV-seropositive. The specimen was PBMCs. The CDR3 is CASSLDWGDAEAFF. DNA of the CDR3: TGTGCCAGCAGCTTGGATTGGGGGGACGCTGAAGCTTTCTTT.